The next 23 T cell receptor beta chains were all read from a single sample in a study of cytomegalovirus exposure and HLA in healthy donors. The repertoire was sequenced with immunoSEQ multiplex PCR; TCRdb's copy has only in-frame clones and lacks some. The sample has tens of thousands of clones, about 87% seen once. The sequenced sample consisted of PBMCs. These receptors came from a woman aged 18-29 years in good health and CMV-seropositive.

The rearrangement links TRBV28 to TRBJ2-7; D remains unclear. The CDR3 has 13 residues. V shed 8 bases and J shed 0 bases, with 11 bases lying between them. CDR1 is MDHEN, CDR2 SYDVKM, per germline. The CDR3: CASVDTLSYEQYF. The CDR3 nucleotides are TGTGCCAGCGTTGACACTCTCTCCTACGAGCAGTACTTC.

The chain employs TRBV6-5 and TRBJ2-2, with TRBD1 matching over 10 bases. V trimming: 6 bases; J trimming: 3 bases; junction bases outside the gene matches: 4. This CDR3 is built from 15 residues. In germline, CDR1 is MNHEY, CDR2 SVGAGI. The chain's CDR3 is CASRSGTGDTGELFF. In nucleotides, the CDR3 is TGTGCCAGCAGATCCGGGACAGGGGACACCGGGGAGCTGTTTTTT.

V gene TRBV11-2 combines with J gene TRBJ2-1; 12 bases line up with TRBD2. CDR1 and CDR2 from the germline V gene are SGHAT and FQNNGV. The V gene end was trimmed by 3 bases and the J gene end by 6 bases; junction bases not matched to a gene: 3. The CDR3 is 15 residues long. DNA for the CDR3: TGTGCCAGCAGCTTCAGGACTAGCGGGGTCAATGAGCAGTTCTTC. This codes for CASSFRTSGVNEQFF.

This clone was found a few times. V and J are TRBV27 and TRBJ2-1; 11 bases map to TRBD2. Germline CDR1 and CDR2: MNHEY and SMNVEV (reference sequence). Trimming cost V 6 bases and J 3 bases; bases outside gene matches: 4. The CDR3 has 15 amino acids. The CDR3 region has the DNA TGTGCCAGCAGAACCGGGACTAGCGGCTACAATGAGCAGTTCTTC. Residues: CASRTGTSGYNEQFF.

The chain links TRBV6-5 to TRBJ2-7, with 12 bases aligning to TRBD1. Germline CDR1 MNHEY, CDR2 SVGAGI. The CDR3 extends over 15 amino acids. V was clipped by 6 bases and J by 4 bases; unmatched bases: 7. The CDR3 reads CASSPGTGGMYEQYF. Written as DNA, the CDR3 is TGTGCCAGCAGCCCGGGGACAGGGGGCATGTACGAGCAGTACTTC.

The rearrangement joins TRBV25-1 to TRBJ1-2; 7 bases match TRBD1. The germline V gene has CDR1 MGHDK and CDR2 SYGVNS. This CDR3 has 15 amino acids. V shed 2 bases and J 7 bases; nucleotides not matched to a gene: 10. The CDR3 loop reads CASSEPGQASGGYTF. The CDR3 nucleotides are TGTGCCAGCAGTGAACCCGGACAGGCCAGTGGTGGCTACACCTTC.

The chain uses TRBV6-1 and TRBJ1-2, with TRBD1 matching over 10 bases. V shed 4 bases, J shed 2 bases, and the junction held 1 base outside the gene matches. CDR1 and CDR2 (germline): MNHNS, SASEGT. This CDR3 spans 14 amino acids. The CDR3 is CASSAGQGNYGYTF. DNA for the CDR3: TGTGCCAGCAGTGCGGGACAGGGGAACTATGGCTACACCTTC.

The J gene is TRBJ2-1, the V gene TRBV7-9; the match to TRBD2 covers 10 bases. The CDR3 length is 18 residues. V lost 5 bases, J lost 7 bases, and 17 bases stayed unmatched. In germline, CDR1 is SEHNR, CDR2 FQNEAQ (reference sequence). CDR3 amino acids: CASSLPGASSGRMNEQFF. The CDR3 region has the DNA TGTGCCAGCAGCCTCCCGGGGGCATCTAGCGGGAGAATGAATGAGCAGTTCTTC.

This clone was recorded many times. The CDR3 region has the DNA TGTGCCAGCAGTGACGGGACAGGGACTGAAAAACTGTTTTTT. The encoded protein is CASSDGTGTEKLFF. The genes are TRBV6-1 and TRBJ1-4; TRBD1 aligns across 9 bases. Germline V CDR1 and CDR2: MNHNS, SASEGT. V lost 3 bases, J lost 7 bases, and 3 bases stayed unmatched. This CDR3 contains 14 residues.

The chain joins TRBV6-4 to TRBJ2-1; TRBD1 matches 7 bases. Germline V gene lookup returns CDR1 MRHNA and CDR2 SNTAGT. The CDR3 loop spans 14 amino acids. Trimming at V came to 4 bases and at J to 6 bases, leaving 6 bases not matched to a gene. The CDR3 protein is CASSASGTANEQFF. CDR3 bases: TGTGCCAGCAGTGCCTCCGGGACAGCCAATGAGCAGTTCTTC.

This clone was detected once. V is TRBV9 and J is TRBJ2-5; 9 bases are a match to TRBD2. The J segment lost 5 bases and the V segment lost 4 bases, leaving 3 bases of the junction unmatched. Germline CDR1 reads SGDLS; CDR2 reads YYNGEE. The CDR3 sequence is 13 residues long. CDR3 loop: CASSIGLAETQYF. The CDR3 DNA is TGTGCCAGCAGCATAGGACTAGCGGAGACCCAGTACTTC.

The rearrangement uses TRBV6-6 and TRBJ1-3; D may be TRBD1 (6 bases). Germline V gene lookup returns CDR1 MNHNY and CDR2 SVGAGI (reference sequence). V was pared by 7 bases and J by 4 bases, with 14 bases between. The CDR3 length is 14 residues. The DNA for the CDR3 is TGTGCCAGCAACACTCAGGGGTCCGGAAACACCATATATTTT. As protein: CASNTQGSGNTIYF.

J is TRBJ1-2 and V is TRBV28; 7 positions match TRBD1. Germline V lookup: CDR1 MDHEN, CDR2 SYDVKM. The length of the CDR3 is 16 residues. V shed 1 base and J 8 bases; nucleotides not matched to a gene: 13. CDR3 DNA: TGTGCCAGCAGTTTATCCAGGGGGTTAAACATCGGGGGCTACACCTTC. Encoded protein: CASSLSRGLNIGGYTF.

The V call is TRBV7-2, the J call TRBJ2-5, with a possible D match to TRBD2 (5 bases). This CDR3 comprises 14 residues. Trimming left V 7 bases short and J 5 bases short, with 17 bases between. Germline V gives CDR1 SGHTA, CDR2 FQGNSA. The CDR3 bases are TGTGCCAGCACCCTAACTAGTCCCCCCGAGACCCAGTACTTC. It yields the protein CASTLTSPPETQYF.

The chain has TRBV5-6 and TRBJ2-5, with D maybe TRBD1 (6 bases). Germline CDR1 is SGHDT and CDR2 is YYEEEE. The CDR3 has 13 residues. V gave up 6 bases and J gave up 5 bases, with 14 bases separating them. The CDR3 spells CASKTQGTETQYF. The CDR3 region has the DNA TGTGCCAGCAAGACCCAGGGGACGGAGACCCAGTACTTC.

The chain has TRBV6-1 and TRBJ2-7; a possible D gene is TRBD2 (7 bases). The CDR3 is 15 residues long. V was pared by 1 base and J by 3 bases, with 13 bases between. Per germline, CDR1 MNHNS and CDR2 SASEGT. CDR3 residues: CASSEEGGDYYEQYF. Here the CDR3 DNA reads TGTGCCAGCAGTGAAGAGGGGGGGGACTACTACGAGCAGTACTTC.

The chain links TRBV5-4 to TRBJ2-2, with 8 nucleotides matching TRBD2. V gave up 4 bases and J gave up 3 bases; unmatched junction bases: 5. CDR1 and CDR2 from the germline V gene are SGHNT and YYREEE (reference sequence). The CDR3 has 15 amino acids. The CDR3, as DNA: TGTGCCAGCAGCCGACAGACTAGCGACACCGGGGAGCTGTTTTTT. Translated, it gives CASSRQTSDTGELFF.

The J gene is TRBJ1-2, the V gene TRBV30; TRBD1 is a possible D gene (5 bases). Germline CDR1 is GTSNPN and CDR2 is SVGIG (reference sequence). The ends were cut back, 0 bases at V and 10 bases at J, with 12 bases in the middle. CDR3 length equals 12 residues. The CDR3 here is CAWSVRRGVYTF. The CDR3 bases are TGTGCCTGGAGTGTACGTAGGGGCGTCTACACCTTC. The whole variable domain, remainder taken from reference TRBV30 and TRBJ1-2, is SQTIHQWPATLVQPVGSPLSLECTVEGTSNPNLYWYRQAAGRGLQLLFYSVGIGQISSEVPQNLSASRPQDRQFILSSKKLLLSDSGFYLCAWSVRRGVYTFGSGTRLTVV.

The chain has TRBV9 and TRBJ2-2, with 7 bases identical to TRBD1. CDR1 and CDR2 from the germline V gene are SGDLS and YYNGEE. With V trimmed by 4 bases and J by 0 bases, 3 bases remained unmatched. The CDR3 sequence is 15 residues long. Here the CDR3 reads CASSPQGANTGELFF. In DNA form, the CDR3 reads TGTGCCAGCAGCCCCCAGGGGGCGAACACCGGGGAGCTGTTTTTT.

This clone was seen once. The J gene is TRBJ1-1, the V gene TRBV7-9; 10 positions agree with TRBD1. Germline CDR1 and CDR2: SEHNR and FQNEAQ (reference sequence). Trimming cost V 5 bases and J 5 bases; bases outside gene matches: 11. The CDR3 is made up of 16 amino acids. Here the CDR3 reads CASSARQGAEGTEAFF. The CDR3 bases are TGTGCCAGCAGCGCCCGACAGGGGGCTGAGGGTACTGAAGCTTTCTTT.

V usage is TRBV7-9 and J usage is TRBJ2-1; D perhaps matches TRBD2 (5 bases). This CDR3 contains 16 residues. V was cut by 6 bases and J by 0 bases, with 15 bases left in between. In germline, CDR1 is SEHNR, CDR2 FQNEAQ (reference sequence). The CDR3 protein is CASRQRMGSSYNEQFF. DNA of the CDR3: TGTGCCAGCAGACAAAGAATGGGGAGCTCCTACAATGAGCAGTTCTTC.

In its sample, this clone was seen a few times. The CDR3 DNA is TGTGCCAGCAGCCCGTCGGACAGTTATAATTCACCCCTCCACTTT. This codes for CASSPSDSYNSPLHF. The V gene is TRBV7-8, the J gene TRBJ1-6; D is perhaps TRBD1 (6 bases). This CDR3 has 15 amino acids. V lost 5 bases and J 4 bases, leaving 12 bases between the germline ends. Germline CDR1 is SGHVS and CDR2 is FQNEAQ.

The chain links TRBV4-2 to TRBJ2-1; TRBD2 aligns across 8 bases. The V segment lost 4 bases and the J segment 5 bases; nucleotides outside the gene matches: 10. CDR3 length equals 16 residues. Germline loops: CDR1 LGHNA, CDR2 YNFKEQ. CDR3 protein: CASSLRAGGANNEQFF. The CDR3 DNA is TGTGCCAGCAGCCTAAGGGCGGGGGGAGCTAACAATGAGCAGTTCTTC.